These 31 T cell receptor beta chains were sequenced from one sample in a study of blood T cell repertoires in COVID-19. The protocol was immunoSEQ multiplex PCR, while the TCRdb copy is restricted to in-frame clones and leaves out a portion. The sample carries 170,000 or so clones, about 88% recorded once. What was sequenced was peripheral blood. The receptors shown here come from a man aged 40-50 years with active or convalescent COVID-19.

This chain links TRBV2 with TRBJ2-5, with 8 bases lining up with TRBD1. This CDR3 is 13 amino acids long. V gave up 6 bases and J gave up 9 bases; unmatched junction bases: 9. CDR1 is SNHLY and CDR2 is FYNNEI in the germline V gene. This chain's CDR3 is CASSDDRGVSQYF. CDR3 DNA: TGTGCCAGCAGCGACGACAGGGGCGTGTCCCAGTACTTC.

This chain links TRBV24-1 with TRBJ2-2; 7 bases are a match to TRBD1. CDR1 KGHDR and CDR2 SFDVKD come from the germline V gene. CDR3 size: 16 residues. Unmatched junction bases numbered 3, after V lost 0 bases and J lost 3 bases. CDR3 bases: TGTGCCACCAGTGATTTGTCCAGGGGGTACACCGGGGAGCTGTTTTTT. This sequence encodes CATSDLSRGYTGELFF.

This chain links TRBV9 with TRBJ2-3, with D maybe TRBD2 (6 bases). CDR1 and CDR2 from the germline V gene are SGDLS and YYNGEE. This CDR3 region has 15 residues. Trimming removed 3 bases from V and 0 bases from J, with 11 bases in between. CDR3 nucleotide sequence: TGTGCCAGCAGCGGGACCGGGACTAGCACAGATACGCAGTATTTT. It encodes CASSGTGTSTDTQYF.

This clone was counted only a few times. V is TRBV6-2 or TRBV6-3 and J is TRBJ2-7, with TRBD1 as a possible D gene (6 bases). This CDR3 contains 14 residues. With 2 bases removed from V and 7 bases from J, the gap between germline ends came to 15 bases. Per the germline V gene, CDR1 is MNHEY and CDR2 is SVGEGT. In nucleotides, the CDR3 is TGTGCCAGCAGTTACCTTGGCTCAACAGGGGAGCAGTACTTC. It codes for CASSYLGSTGEQYF.

V is TRBV6-8 and J is TRBJ2-7; 7 positions agree with TRBD1. The CDR3 has 14 amino acids. J lost 7 bases, V lost 0 bases, and 6 bases had no gene match. Germline CDR1 MNHGY, CDR2 SAAAGT. Here the CDR3 DNA reads TGTGCCAGCAGTTACTCGGGCAGGGGGTGGGAGCAGTACTTC. Protein product: CASSYSGRGWEQYF.

The J gene is TRBJ1-3, the V gene TRBV10-1, with D unclear. This CDR3 has 17 amino acids. V was pared by 6 bases and J by 1 base, with 19 bases between. Per the germline V gene, CDR1 is WNHNN and CDR2 is SYGVQD (reference sequence). The DNA for the CDR3 is TGCGCCAGCAGGGATAGACACCTAAAAGGATCTGGAAACACCATATATTTT. Its translation: CASRDRHLKGSGNTIYF.

The rearrangement joins TRBV5-1 to TRBJ2-7; the D is unclear. CDR1 and CDR2 from the germline V gene are SGHRS and YFSETQ. The CDR3 length is 14 residues. V lost 2 bases to trimming and J lost 4 bases, with 13 bases between them. The CDR3 DNA reads as TGCGCCAGCAGCTTCGAAGGATTAGCATACGAGCAGTACTTC. It specifies CASSFEGLAYEQYF.

This clone was counted a few times. The chain combines TRBV12-5 with TRBJ1-6; perhaps TRBD1 as D (6 bases). Trimming cost V 3 bases and J 9 bases, with 9 bases left between them. The CDR3 consists of 13 residues. CDR1 and CDR2 from the germline V gene are LGHNT and FRNRAP. The CDR3 is CASGLTGRSPLHF. Here the CDR3 DNA reads TGTGCTAGTGGTTTAACAGGGCGTTCACCCCTCCACTTT.

The chain is built from TRBV4-2 and TRBJ2-2; TRBD1 is a possible D gene (5 bases). CDR3 length: 16 residues. Germline CDR1 reads LGHNA; CDR2 reads YNFKEQ. V was pared by 4 bases and J by 6 bases, with 18 bases between. This CDR3 is CASSPKMGQGAGELFF. The CDR3 DNA reads as TGTGCCAGCAGCCCTAAGATGGGGCAGGGTGCCGGGGAGCTGTTTTTT.

A remark on this clone: The junction does not match germline at one end; this may be a read error. The chain couples TRBV7-7 to TRBJ1-4; a weak D match, TRBD1 (5 bases). From germline, CDR1 is SSHAT and CDR2 FNYEAQ (reference sequence). This CDR3 has 16 residues. The CDR3 sequence is CASSSYRNPTNEKLFF. The CDR3 nucleotides read TGTGCTAGCAGCTCTTACAGGAACCCAACTAATGAAAAACTGTTTTTT. The whole variable domain, remainder taken from reference TRBV7-7 and TRBJ1-4, is GAGVSQSPRYKVTKRGQDVTLRCDPISSHATLYWYQQALGQGPEFLTYFNYEAQPDKSGLPSDRFSAERPEGSISTLTIQRTEQRDSAMYRCASSSYRNPTNEKLFFGSGTQLSVL.

The V and J genes are TRBV27 and TRBJ2-3, with 12 bases identical to TRBD2. V shed 3 bases, J shed 4 bases, and the junction held 2 bases outside the gene matches. The germline CDR1 and CDR2 sequences are MNHEY and SMNVEV (reference sequence). This CDR3 contains 15 residues. The CDR3 nucleotides are TGTGCCAGCAGTTTTCTAGCGGGGGGGCCAGATACGCAGTATTTT. Amino acids: CASSFLAGGPDTQYF.

The genes are TRBV6-1 and TRBJ2-6; D might be TRBD1 (6 bases). The V end lost 4 bases, the J end lost 0 bases, and 10 bases lay between the germline ends. The CDR3 is 16 amino acids. Per germline, CDR1 MNHNS and CDR2 SASEGT. The CDR3 loop is CASSVRQVSGANVLTF. The CDR3 nucleotides read TGTGCCAGCAGTGTTCGACAGGTCTCTGGGGCCAACGTCCTGACTTTC.

The chain combines TRBV11-1 with TRBJ2-7, with 7 bases fitting TRBD1. After removal of 4 bases from V and 2 bases from J, the junction contained 2 bases not matched to a gene. This CDR3 region has 13 residues. Germline V gene data show CDR1 as SGHAT and CDR2 as FQDESV (reference sequence). Here the CDR3 reads CASSWDRTYEQYF. The DNA of the CDR3 is TGTGCCAGCAGCTGGGACAGAACCTACGAGCAGTACTTC.

This rearrangement joins TRBV4-3 to TRBJ2-3, with 7 positions matching TRBD2. This CDR3 has 16 amino acids. J gave up 5 bases and V 1 base, and 9 bases lay outside the gene matches. CDR1 LGHNA and CDR2 YSLEER come from the germline V gene. As DNA, the CDR3 is TGCGCCAGCAGCCAAGGGGCTAGCGGTCGAGGAGATACGCAGTATTTT. Amino acids: CASSQGASGRGDTQYF.

V is TRBV5-4 and J is TRBJ2-6, with 8 bases aligning to TRBD1. CDR3 length: 16 amino acids. V gave up 7 bases and J gave up 1 base; unmatched junction bases: 7. In germline, CDR1 is SGHNT, CDR2 YYREEE (reference sequence). CDR3 protein: CASGTGSRSGANVLTF. The CDR3 region has the DNA TGTGCCAGCGGGACAGGTTCTCGTTCTGGGGCCAACGTCCTGACTTTC.

This clone was observed a few times. This chain uses TRBV28 with TRBJ1-3; weak D call: TRBD1 (5 bases). The ends were cut back, 6 bases at V and 0 bases at J, with 15 bases in the middle. The CDR3 covers 16 residues. In germline, CDR1 is MDHEN, CDR2 SYDVKM. In nucleotides, the CDR3 is TGTGCCAGCAGCTCCCCGGGACTACACTCTGGAAACACCATATATTTT. As protein: CASSSPGLHSGNTIYF.

The rearrangement links TRBV9 to TRBJ2-7, with 9 nucleotides matching TRBD1. V lost 2 bases and J lost 2; bases outside the gene matches: 5. The CDR3 covers 15 residues. Germline V gene lookup returns CDR1 SGDLS and CDR2 YYNGEE. CDR3 sequence reads: CASSVGQGQTYEQYF. Written as DNA, the CDR3 is TGTGCCAGCAGCGTTGGACAGGGGCAAACCTACGAGCAGTACTTC.

The chain couples TRBV12-3 or TRBV12-4 to TRBJ2-1; unclear D gene. V dropped 4 bases and J dropped 15 bases, with 13 bases sitting between them. The CDR3 consists of 11 residues. CDR3 bases: TGTGCCAGCAGTTCGAACGCTAGAGCGTTCTTC. Protein sequence: CASSSNARAFF.

Written as DNA, the CDR3 is TGTGCCAGCAGCCAAGATTGGGGGGGGGCCGGTGATACGCAGTATTTT. Translation gives CASSQDWGGAGDTQYF. This sequence joins TRBV3-1 (or the pseudogene TRBV3-2) and TRBJ2-3, with D possibly TRBD2 on 7 matching bases. Germline-derived CDR1 and CDR2 are LGHDT and YNNKEL (reference sequence). Trimming left V 0 bases short and J 6 bases short, with 16 bases between. This CDR3 spans 16 amino acids.

The rearrangement uses TRBV3-1 (or the pseudogene TRBV3-2) and TRBJ1-5; D may be TRBD1 (5 bases). Deletions cut 0 bases from V and 7 bases from J, with 16 bases between. Germline CDR1 LGHDT, CDR2 YNNKEL (reference sequence). This CDR3 has 16 residues. CDR3 protein: CASSQDQEGRGQPQHF. The CDR3 DNA follows: TGTGCCAGCAGCCAAGATCAGGAGGGAAGGGGACAGCCCCAGCATTTT.

To note about this clone: The junction differs from germline at one of its ends, possibly a read error. The chain carries TRBV19 and TRBJ1-5; D remains unclear. The CDR3 extends over 13 amino acids. Germline V gene sequence: CDR1 LNHDA, CDR2 SQIVND (reference sequence). CDR3 in amino acids: CANSQSFNQPQHF. The CDR3 nucleotides are TGTGCCAATAGTCAGTCTTTCAATCAGCCCCAGCATTTT.

This clone appeared a few times. The J gene is TRBJ1-2, the V gene TRBV30; 9 nucleotides match TRBD1. The CDR3 spans 14 residues. Germline values: CDR1 GTSNPN, CDR2 SVGIG (reference sequence). Germline trimming cut 3 bases from V and 4 bases from J; bases unmatched to any gene: 6. CDR3 in DNA: TGTGCCTGGAGCCGGGACAGGGATTCCTATGGCTACACCTTC. This codes for CAWSRDRDSYGYTF.

The J gene is TRBJ2-5, the V gene TRBV7-2; 10 bases fit TRBD1. V lost 6 bases to trimming and J lost 10 bases; unmatched junction nucleotides: 11. CDR3 length: 14 amino acids. Germline V gene sequence: CDR1 SGHTA, CDR2 FQGNSA. Here the CDR3 reads CASRPGQGSVDQYF. The CDR3 DNA reads TGTGCCAGCAGACCGGGACAGGGGAGTGTGGACCAGTACTTC.

The chain employs TRBV7-9 and TRBJ2-2; 8 positions match TRBD1. After removal of 6 bases from V and 4 bases from J, the junction contained 4 bases not matched to a gene. There are 14 residues in the CDR3. CDR1 is SEHNR and CDR2 is FQNEAQ in the germline V gene (reference sequence). DNA of the CDR3: TGTGCCAGCAGTCGGACAGGGTCCACCGGGGAGCTGTTTTTT. Translated, it gives CASSRTGSTGELFF.

The chain employs TRBV29-1 and TRBJ1-2; D gene unclear. The length of the CDR3 is 12 residues. Trimming stripped 4 bases from V and 3 bases from J, with 9 bases between. Germline assignment: CDR1 SQVTM and CDR2 ANQGSEA. CDR3 DNA sequence: TGCAGCGTTGGGAGGGTTGACTATGGCTACACCTTC. As protein: CSVGRVDYGYTF.

The chain joins TRBV2 to TRBJ1-6; no definite D call. V was clipped by 3 bases and J by 5 bases, with 8 bases between them. This CDR3 has 14 amino acids. Looked up from germline, CDR1 is SNHLY and CDR2 is FYNNEI. The CDR3 nucleotides are TGTGCCAGCAGTGAGGGCAGGAATAATTCACCCCTCCACTTT. Its translation is CASSEGRNNSPLHF.

The gene calls are TRBV10-3 and TRBJ2-3; 11 positions match TRBD2. The length of the CDR3 is 13 residues. Trimming cost V 10 bases and J 2 bases; bases outside gene matches: 2. Per the germline V gene, CDR1 is ENHRY and CDR2 is SYGVKD. CDR3 coding DNA: TGTGCCACTAGCGGGGGGACCACAGATACGCAGTATTTT. This translates into CATSGGTTDTQYF.

The V call is TRBV7-8, the J call TRBJ2-3, with 7 bases that match TRBD1. With 5 bases clipped from V and 5 bases from J, the junction kept 7 bases outside the gene matches. The germline gives CDR1 SGHVS, CDR2 FQNEAQ. The CDR3 has 14 amino acids. The CDR3 region is CASSLTGYGDTQYF. In nucleotides, the CDR3 is TGTGCCAGCAGCCTGACAGGGTACGGAGATACGCAGTATTTT.

V is TRBV19 and J is TRBJ2-2; D uncertain. The CDR3 extends over 15 amino acids. CDR1 LNHDA and CDR2 SQIVND come from the germline V gene (reference sequence). V was shortened by 0 bases and J by 4 bases, with 9 bases between the two germline ends. The CDR3 here is CASSIDTESTGELFF. The CDR3 DNA follows: TGTGCCAGTAGTATAGATACAGAAAGCACCGGGGAGCTGTTTTTT. Supplemented by reference TRBV19 and TRBJ2-2, the full variable domain reads DGGITQSPKYLFRKEGQNVTLSCEQNLNHDAMYWYRQDPGQGLRLIYYSQIVNDFQKGDIAEGYSVSREKKESFPLTVTSAQKNPTAFYLCASSIDTESTGELFFGEGSRLTVL.

This rearrangement joins TRBV14 to TRBJ2-3, with D maybe TRBD2 (5 bases). The CDR3 sequence is 13 residues long. V lost 4 bases and J lost 1, with 6 bases in between. Germline V lookup: CDR1 SGHDN, CDR2 FVKESK. The CDR3 nucleotides read TGTGCCAGCAGCCTGGGAGGCACAGATACGCAGTATTTT. Amino acids: CASSLGGTDTQYF.

This chain connects TRBV9 to TRBJ1-1, with D tentatively TRBD1 (5 bases). V lost 4 bases and J lost 8, with 12 bases in between. Per the germline V gene, CDR1 is SGDLS and CDR2 is YYNGEE. The CDR3 is made up of 12 amino acids. Here the CDR3 reads CASSPQGGEAFF. CDR3 nucleotide sequence: TGTGCCAGCAGCCCCCAGGGAGGCGAAGCTTTCTTT.